The T cell receptor (beta chain) described here comes from a study of T cell changes during pregnancy in multiple sclerosis. The CDR3 covers 19 residues. Germline trimming cut 1 base from V and 1 base from J; bases unmatched to any gene: 16. The V gene's germline CDR1 is SGHRS and CDR2 YFSETQ. TCRdb keeps only in-frame clones here, not all; method: immunoSEQ multiplex PCR. The data hold 60,000 to 95,000 clones, with approximately 90% observed a single time. V gene TRBV5-1 combines with J gene TRBJ1-1; TRBD1 aligns across 7 bases. Specimen: CD4+ T cells from peripheral blood mononuclear cells, collected before pregnancy. The receptor was derived from a female donor with multiple sclerosis, enrolled in a pregnancy study. CDR3 amino acids: CASSLSLSMPGQKNTEAFF. Written as DNA, the CDR3 is TGCGCCAGCAGCTTGTCCCTGTCAATGCCGGGACAGAAGAACACTGAAGCTTTCTTT.